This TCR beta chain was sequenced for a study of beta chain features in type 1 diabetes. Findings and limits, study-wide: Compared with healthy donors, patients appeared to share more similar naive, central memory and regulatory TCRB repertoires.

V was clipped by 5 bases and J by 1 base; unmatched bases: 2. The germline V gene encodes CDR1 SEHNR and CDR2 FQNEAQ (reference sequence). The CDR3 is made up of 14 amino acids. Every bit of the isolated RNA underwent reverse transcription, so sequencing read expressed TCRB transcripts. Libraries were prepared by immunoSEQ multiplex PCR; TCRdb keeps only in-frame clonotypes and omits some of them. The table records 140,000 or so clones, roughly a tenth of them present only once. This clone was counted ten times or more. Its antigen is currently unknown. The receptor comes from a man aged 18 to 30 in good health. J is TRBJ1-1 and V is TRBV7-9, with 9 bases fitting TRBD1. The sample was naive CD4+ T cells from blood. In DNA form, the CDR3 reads TGTGCCAGCAGCCCACAGGGGGCGAACACTGAAGCTTTCTTT. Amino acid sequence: CASSPQGANTEAFF.